The clone carrying this TCR beta chain was detected ten times or more. No antigen is known for it. This entry comes from a study of CD8 T cells in ankylosing spondylitis. Each TCR beta library was made by quantitative 5'-RACE that incorporated molecular barcodes. Via MiXCR, TCRdb re-called the 5' RACE reads, giving one row per CDR3 protein. The sample lists over 200,000 distinct CDR3 sequences, approximately 20% occurring once. Study results and limitations: Matched synovial fluid from ankylosing spondylitis patients was reported to be enriched for disease-linked clones. Prior literature has documented some motif variants in synovial fluid and blood from reactive arthritis. Apparently characteristic of ankylosing spondylitis blood was a TCR beta motif (about eight highly homologous variants).

Trimming left V 6 bases short and J 7 bases short, with 16 bases between. The CDR3 covers 12 residues. From germline, CDR1 is DFQATT and CDR2 SNEGSKA (reference sequence). The sequencing sample was made of blood, either unsorted or a sorted T cell fraction (not recorded which). The gene calls are TRBV20-1 and TRBJ2-7; weak D call: TRBD2 (5 bases). The receptor was derived from a male donor with ankylosing spondylitis. The CDR3 bases are TGCAGTGCCCCCGAATCGGGGTTGGAGCAGTACTTC. It codes for CSAPESGLEQYF.